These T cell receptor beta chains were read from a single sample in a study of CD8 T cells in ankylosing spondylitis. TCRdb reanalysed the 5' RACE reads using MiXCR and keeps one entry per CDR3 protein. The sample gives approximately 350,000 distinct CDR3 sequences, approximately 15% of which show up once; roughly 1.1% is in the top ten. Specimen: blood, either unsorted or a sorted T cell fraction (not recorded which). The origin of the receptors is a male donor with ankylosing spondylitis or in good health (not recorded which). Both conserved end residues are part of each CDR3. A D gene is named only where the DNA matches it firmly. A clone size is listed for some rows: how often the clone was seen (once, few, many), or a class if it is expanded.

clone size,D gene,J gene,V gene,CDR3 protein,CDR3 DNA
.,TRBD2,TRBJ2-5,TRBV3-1,CASSQDYSGLGAETQYF,TGTGCCAGCAGCCAAGATTACTCGGGACTAGGGGCAGAGACCCAGTACTTC
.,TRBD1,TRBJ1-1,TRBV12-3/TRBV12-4,CASRLRDSNTEAFF,TGTGCCAGCAGACTTAGGGACAGCAACACTGAAGCTTTCTTT
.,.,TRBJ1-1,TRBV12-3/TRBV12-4,CASSLKGIDTEAFF,TGTGCCAGCAGTTTAAAGGGGATAGACACTGAAGCTTTCTTT
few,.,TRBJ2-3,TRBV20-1,CSAPRGGRSTDTQYF,TGCAGTGCCCCCCGGGGCGGTCGCAGCACAGATACGCAGTATTTT
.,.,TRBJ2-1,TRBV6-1,CASKGASLEQFF,TGTGCCAGCAAAGGTGCATCCCTGGAGCAGTTCTTC
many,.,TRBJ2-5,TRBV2,CASNSDLSETQYF,TGTGCCAGCAACTCAGATCTTTCGGAGACCCAGTACTTC
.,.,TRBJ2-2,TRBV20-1,CSATKSGFTGELFF,TGCAGTGCCACTAAGAGCGGGTTCACCGGGGAGCTGTTTTTT
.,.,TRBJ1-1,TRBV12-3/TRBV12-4,CASSFSESFSNTEAFF,TGTGCCAGCAGTTTCTCAGAGAGTTTTTCGAACACTGAAGCTTTCTTT
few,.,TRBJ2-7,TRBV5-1,CASSLAPGSPHEQYF,TGCGCCAGCAGCTTGGCCCCAGGGAGTCCCCACGAGCAGTACTTC
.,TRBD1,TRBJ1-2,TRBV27,CASSSRTGRNYGYTF,TGTGCCAGCAGTTCACGGACAGGGAGGAACTATGGCTACACCTTC
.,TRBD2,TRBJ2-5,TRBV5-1,CASNSQLAGETQYF,TGCGCCAGCAATTCGCAGCTAGCGGGGGAGACCCAGTACTTC
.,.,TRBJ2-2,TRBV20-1,CSARGPSNTGELFF,TGCAGTGCTAGAGGGCCTTCGAACACCGGGGAGCTGTTTTTT
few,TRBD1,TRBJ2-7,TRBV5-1,CASSLDRAGTGTYEQYF,TGCGCCAGCAGCTTGGATCGCGCCGGGACAGGGACCTACGAGCAGTACTTC
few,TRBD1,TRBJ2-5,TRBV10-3,CAIMPGQGEETQYF,TGTGCCATCATGCCGGGACAGGGAGAAGAGACCCAGTACTTC
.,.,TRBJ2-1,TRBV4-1,CASSQMYGSYNEQFF,TGCGCCAGCAGCCAAATGTATGGCTCCTACAATGAGCAGTTCTTC
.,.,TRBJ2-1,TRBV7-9,CASSPLVNEQFF,TGTGCCAGCAGCCCCCTGGTCAATGAGCAGTTCTTC
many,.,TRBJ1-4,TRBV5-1,CASSPDRAENLFF,TGCGCCAGCAGCCCGGACAGAGCGGAAAACCTGTTTTTT
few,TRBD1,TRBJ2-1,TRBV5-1,CASSLEGQGNNEQFF,TGCGCCAGCAGCTTGGAGGGACAGGGGAACAATGAGCAGTTCTTC
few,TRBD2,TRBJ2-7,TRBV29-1,CSVVLTSGGYEQYF,TGCAGCGTTGTCCTGACTAGCGGGGGGTACGAGCAGTACTTC
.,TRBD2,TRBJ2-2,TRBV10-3,CAISKSSGTRGLGELFF,TGTGCCATCAGCAAGTCCTCCGGGACTAGAGGTCTCGGGGAGCTGTTTTTT
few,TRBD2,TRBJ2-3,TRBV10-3,CAISLASGSTDTQYF,TGTGCCATCAGCCTGGCTAGCGGGAGCACAGATACGCAGTATTTT
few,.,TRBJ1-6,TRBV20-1,CSASPGKVDSPLHF,TGCAGTGCTAGTCCAGGGAAGGTTGATTCACCCCTCCACTTT
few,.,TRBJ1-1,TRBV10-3,CAISHGRAGATEAFF,TGTGCCATCAGCCATGGTCGGGCTGGAGCGACTGAAGCTTTCTTT
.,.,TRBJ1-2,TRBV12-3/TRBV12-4,CASSLSMGNTF,TGTGCCAGCAGTTTATCTATGGGGAACACCTTC